These 25 T cell receptor beta chains came from one sample sequenced in a study of blood T cell repertoires in COVID-19. The protocol was immunoSEQ multiplex PCR, while the TCRdb copy is restricted to in-frame clones and leaves out a portion. The sample lists 150,000 to 200,000 clones, around 85% seen once, with 6.5% to 10% in the top ten. Sequencing was carried out using peripheral blood. These receptors all come from a woman aged 55-69 years with acute or convalescent COVID-19.

This clone was observed a handful of times. The CDR3 sequence: CASSLRGYYGYTF. CDR3 bases: TGTGCCAGCAGCTTACGGGGATACTATGGCTACACCTTC. The chain couples TRBV7-9 to TRBJ1-2; D remains ambiguous. The CDR3 is made up of 13 amino acids. Germline V gene sequence: CDR1 SEHNR, CDR2 FQNEAQ (reference sequence). Between the trimmed V and J ends, which lost 2 bases and 3 bases, there was a span of 7 bases.

V and J are TRBV4-1 and TRBJ2-7; 7 positions match TRBD2. The germline V gene encodes CDR1 MGHRA and CDR2 YSYEKL. V lost 3 bases to trimming and J lost 12 bases; unmatched junction nucleotides: 8. The CDR3 covers 12 residues. CDR3 sequence (DNA): TGCGCCAGCAGCCACGGGGAGGGTCAATTGTACTTC. It codes for CASSHGEGQLYF.

This rearrangement joins TRBV5-1 to TRBJ1-2; D is unclear. Per the germline V gene, CDR1 is SGHRS and CDR2 is YFSETQ. V lost 5 bases and J 7 bases, leaving 21 bases between the germline ends. This CDR3 contains 15 residues. The CDR3 bases are TGCGCCAGCAGTCGGACTAGCCAGGCCATTGGTGGCTACACCTTC. Translated: CASSRTSQAIGGYTF. Full variable domain (rest looked up from reference TRBV5-1 and TRBJ1-2): KAGVTQTPRYLIKTRGQQVTLSCSPISGHRSVSWYQQTPGQGLQFLFEYFSETQRNKGNFPGRFSGRQFSNSRSEMNVSTLELGDSALYLCASSRTSQAIGGYTFGSGTRLTVV.

The rearrangement links TRBV24-1 to TRBJ2-1; TRBD1 is a possible D gene (6 bases). V lost 9 bases and J lost 2, with 13 bases in between. This CDR3 contains 14 residues. CDR1 and CDR2 (germline): KGHDR, SFDVKD. The CDR3: CATGGRDAYNEQFF. The DNA for the CDR3 is TGTGCCACCGGGGGCCGGGACGCCTACAATGAGCAGTTCTTC.

V gene TRBV28 combines with J gene TRBJ1-2; D remains unclear. The V and J ends lost 2 bases and 4 bases respectively, with 11 bases between them. The CDR3 is 14 residues long. Per the germline V gene, CDR1 is MDHEN and CDR2 is SYDVKM. CDR3 nucleotide sequence: TGTGCCAGCAGTTTACTGAGGGCAAGCTATGGCTACACCTTC. Protein sequence: CASSLLRASYGYTF.

V usage is TRBV5-4 and J usage is TRBJ1-1; possibly TRBD1 for D (6 bases). In germline, CDR1 is SGHNT, CDR2 YYREEE (reference sequence). V lost 2 bases to trimming and J lost 2 bases, with 10 bases between them. The CDR3 is made up of 14 amino acids. Here the CDR3 DNA reads TGTGCCAGCAGCTTCGGACAGTCCAACACTGAAGCTTTCTTT. It encodes CASSFGQSNTEAFF.

The rearrangement links TRBV28 to TRBJ1-4, with TRBD1 identical over 8 bases. Looked up from germline, CDR1 is MDHEN and CDR2 is SYDVKM. The CDR3 has 14 amino acids. V dropped 2 bases and J dropped 8; count of bases not matched to a gene: 4. The DNA for the CDR3 is TGTGCCAGCAGTTTACAGGGGGCCCGGGAAAAACTGTTTTTT. The encoded protein is CASSLQGAREKLFF.

V usage is TRBV6-2 or TRBV6-3 and J usage is TRBJ2-1, with 10 bases identical to TRBD1. Per germline, CDR1 MNHEY and CDR2 SVGEGT. The ends lost 0 bases at V and 6 bases at J; junction bases unmatched: 2. This CDR3 has 15 amino acids. This CDR3 reads CASSYSGTGVNEQFF. CDR3 DNA sequence: TGTGCCAGCAGTTACTCCGGGACAGGGGTCAATGAGCAGTTCTTC.

This clone was counted between two and nine times. The chain combines TRBV28 with TRBJ1-5; 7 positions match TRBD1. The J segment lost 6 bases and the V segment lost 6 bases, leaving 8 bases of the junction unmatched. Germline assignment: CDR1 MDHEN and CDR2 SYDVKM. The CDR3 has 14 amino acids. The CDR3 DNA is TGTGCCAGCAGACCTACAGGGGTTGGTCAGCCCCAGCATTTT. This codes for CASRPTGVGQPQHF.

The sample holds one count of this clone. V and J are TRBV28 and TRBJ1-2; D might be TRBD1 (6 bases). Germline V lookup: CDR1 MDHEN, CDR2 SYDVKM. V lost 5 bases and J 6 bases, leaving 16 bases between the germline ends. This CDR3 contains 14 residues. In DNA form, the CDR3 reads TGTGCCAGCAGTGTCCCAGGGGTTTTGAATGGCTACACCTTC. Translated, it gives CASSVPGVLNGYTF.

This clone was detected a few times. The gene calls are TRBV27 and TRBJ1-1; D unresolved. Germline CDR1 reads MNHEY; CDR2 reads SMNVEV (reference sequence). V was shortened by 8 bases and J by 5 bases, with 15 bases between the two germline ends. CDR3 length: 13 residues. The CDR3 spells CASGLSGFTEAFF. CDR3 coding DNA: TGTGCCAGCGGACTAAGTGGGTTTACTGAAGCTTTCTTT.

CDR3 protein: CASSRGRTGKNYSNQPQHF. CDR3 nucleotides: TGTGCCAGCAGTCGCGGCAGGACAGGCAAAAATTATAGCAATCAGCCCCAGCATTTT. The genes are TRBV2 and TRBJ1-5; TRBD1 matches at 7 bases. CDR3 length: 19 residues. Germline CDR1 is SNHLY and CDR2 is FYNNEI. V gave up 5 bases and J gave up 0 bases; unmatched junction bases: 16.

This chain connects TRBV30 to TRBJ1-2, with a tentative D call TRBD1 (5 bases). The CDR3 extends over 13 amino acids. With 2 bases removed from V and 5 bases from J, the gap between germline ends came to 12 bases. CDR1 GTSNPN and CDR2 SVGIG come from the germline V gene (reference sequence). CDR3 residues: CAWSPGKGYGYTF. CDR3 nucleotide sequence: TGTGCCTGGAGTCCAGGGAAGGGGTATGGCTACACCTTC.

This chain links TRBV5-1 with TRBJ2-5; a possible D gene is TRBD2 (6 bases). Germline V gene data show CDR1 as SGHRS and CDR2 as YFSETQ. Trimming cost V 3 bases and J 5 bases, with 17 bases left between them. The length of the CDR3 is 15 residues. The CDR3, as DNA: TGCGCCAGCAGCTACCTAGCGAATGAGAGGGAGACCCAGTACTTC. Amino acid sequence: CASSYLANERETQYF.

The V gene is TRBV11-2, the J gene TRBJ2-5; a possible D gene is TRBD1 (6 bases). The V gene lost 5 bases and the J gene lost 7 bases, with 17 bases spanning the gap. There are 14 residues in the CDR3. CDR1 and CDR2 from the germline V gene are SGHAT and FQNNGV. CDR3 nucleotide sequence: TGTGCCAGCAGCCTGGACAGACTCTCGGGGACCCAGTACTTC. As protein: CASSLDRLSGTQYF.

The chain links TRBV28 to TRBJ1-5, with a tentative D call TRBD1 (5 bases). This CDR3 contains 15 residues. Germline V lookup: CDR1 MDHEN, CDR2 SYDVKM. Deletions cut 2 bases from V and 3 bases from J, with 11 bases between. This CDR3 is CASSLGQGYNQPQHF. The CDR3 coding sequence is TGTGCCAGCAGTTTAGGGCAGGGTTACAATCAGCCCCAGCATTTT.

The chain links TRBV28 to TRBJ1-4, with a weak D call TRBD1 (6 bases). Trimming stripped 5 bases from V and 4 bases from J, with 14 bases between. Germline V gene data show CDR1 as MDHEN and CDR2 as SYDVKM. The CDR3 runs to 15 residues. In DNA form, the CDR3 reads TGTGCCAGCAGTGGGGGACATACCTTTAATGAAAAACTGTTTTTT. Translated: CASSGGHTFNEKLFF.

The rearrangement links TRBV6-1 to TRBJ1-2; D uncertain. CDR1 and CDR2 from the germline V gene are MNHNS and SASEGT. The ends were cut back, 0 bases at V and 6 bases at J, with 11 bases in the middle. The CDR3 runs 14 residues. CDR3 sequence (DNA): TGTGCCAGCAGTGAAGCCCTCGACATGAATGGCTACACCTTC. Translating gives CASSEALDMNGYTF.

CDR3 amino acids: CASANGRNTIYF. The DNA of the CDR3 is TGTGCCAGCGCCAACGGGAGGAACACCATATATTTT. The rearrangement joins TRBV6-5 to TRBJ1-3, with unresolved D. CDR1 is MNHEY and CDR2 is SVGAGI in the germline V gene. The CDR3 runs 12 residues. Trimming took off 8 bases at V and 7 bases at J, with 12 bases between the two ends.

J is TRBJ1-4 and V is TRBV3-1 (or the pseudogene TRBV3-2), with 9 bases that match TRBD1. The CDR3 extends over 13 amino acids. After removal of 7 bases from V and 9 bases from J, the junction contained 6 bases not matched to a gene. Germline V gene data show CDR1 as LGHDT and CDR2 as YNNKEL (reference sequence). The CDR3 bases are TGTGCCAGCACCACAGGACAGGGGAAAAAACTGTTTTTT. This sequence encodes CASTTGQGKKLFF.

This clone has a handful of counts. V is TRBV6-5 and J is TRBJ2-3; a weak D match, TRBD2 (6 bases). From germline, CDR1 is MNHEY and CDR2 SVGAGI. The CDR3 loop spans 13 amino acids. Trimming pared 4 bases from V and 7 bases from J, leaving 12 bases between. For the CDR3, the DNA is TGTGCCAGCAGTTGGCGGGACTTACATACGCAGTATTTT. Translation: CASSWRDLHTQYF.

The chain employs TRBV18 and TRBJ2-5, with D uncertain. The CDR3 spans 13 residues. V lost 0 bases and J lost 1, with 3 bases in between. Per germline, CDR1 KGHSH and CDR2 LQKENI. CDR3 nucleotides: TGTGCCAGCTCACCACCTAGCCAAGAGACCCAGTACTTC. It codes for CASSPPSQETQYF.

V usage is TRBV30 and J usage is TRBJ2-2; D remains ambiguous. Trimming removed 3 bases from V and 2 bases from J, with 22 bases in between. This CDR3 is 18 amino acids long. Germline lookup yields CDR1 GTSNPN and CDR2 SVGIG (reference sequence). The CDR3 region is CAWSPLVATISNTGELFF. The CDR3 DNA is TGTGCCTGGAGCCCCCTGGTAGCTACGATATCTAACACCGGGGAGCTGTTTTTT.

The CDR3 sequence: CASSLGFSATSYEQYF. CDR3 nucleotides: TGTGCCAGCTCACTCGGTTTTAGCGCCACCTCCTACGAGCAGTACTTC. The chain carries TRBV18 and TRBJ2-7; tentative D call: TRBD2 (5 bases). There are 16 residues in the CDR3. Germline V gives CDR1 KGHSH, CDR2 LQKENI. The ends were cut back, 4 bases at V and 0 bases at J, with 16 bases in the middle.

The J gene is TRBJ1-2, the V gene TRBV5-1, with D perhaps matching TRBD1 (6 bases). V lost 1 base and J 8 bases, leaving 18 bases between the germline ends. This CDR3 is built from 15 residues. Germline CDR1 SGHRS, CDR2 YFSETQ. The CDR3 coding sequence is TGCGCCAGCAGCTTGAATTCAGGCAGGGGCTTCGGCTACACCTTC. Amino acid sequence: CASSLNSGRGFGYTF.